This TCR beta chain is from a study of blood T cell repertoires in COVID-19. Turning to the study itself: COVID-19 samples collected from the United States, Italy and Spain covered acute and convalescent phases.

J was trimmed by 10 bases and V by 6 bases; bases with no gene match: 7. CDR1 is DFQATT and CDR2 is SNEGSKA in the germline V gene (reference sequence). The CDR3 length is 11 residues. In this sample, this clone turned up a few times. TCRdb keeps only in-frame clones here, not all; method: immunoSEQ multiplex PCR. Found here are approximately 170,000 clones, roughly 89% of them singletons; the top ten hold approximately 4%. The V and J genes are TRBV20-1 and TRBJ1-1, with 8 bases fitting TRBD1. The sequencing input was peripheral blood. The clonotype originates from a man between 18 and 29 years old with active or convalescent COVID-19. The CDR3 DNA sequence: TGCAGTGCAACAGGGGGGCACGGAGCTTTCTTT. It codes for CSATGGHGAFF.